The present TCR beta chain was sequenced within a study of control samples from healthy donors and cancer patients. This clone came up once. This CDR3 comprises 15 residues. The trim removed 1 base at V and 5 bases at J, leaving 7 bases unmatched. CDR1 and CDR2 from the germline V gene are LGHDT and YNNKEL (reference sequence). Data came from immunoSEQ multiplex PCR; TCRdb stores just in-frame clones and leaves some out. The sample has 140,000 or so clones, 91% seen once. The gene calls are TRBV3-1 (or the pseudogene TRBV3-2) and TRBJ1-1; 7 bases match TRBD1. The receptor's source is a man younger than 40 in good health. What was sequenced was blood. Here the CDR3 reads CASSQGGQGGTEAFF. The CDR3 nucleotides read TGTGCCAGCAGCCAAGGGGGCCAGGGGGGGACTGAAGCTTTCTTT.